This entry describes one T cell receptor beta chain. This sample is part of a study of CD8+ T cells in alopecia areata. Treatment defined: oral pan-JAK inhibitor, 5-10 mg twice daily. Sequencing templates came from extracted RNA that was reverse transcribed into cDNA. TCRdb's copy holds only in-frame clones and misses some; the assay was immunoSEQ multiplex PCR. Of about 42,000 clones listed, roughly 92% were seen once; the top ten hold approximately 19%. This specimen was CD8+ T cells sorted from blood, taken at week 24, from a patient treated with tofacitinib. The TCR comes from a human donor with alopecia areata.

The CDR3 DNA reads as TGTGCCAGCAGCTTAAGAGCCGGGGGGGTTTACAATGAGCAGTTCTTC. This translates into CASSLRAGGVYNEQFF. The chain combines TRBV7-9 with TRBJ2-1, with 8 bases lining up with TRBD2. Germline trimming cut 2 bases from V and 4 bases from J; bases unmatched to any gene: 7. Germline loops: CDR1 SEHNR, CDR2 FQNEAQ (reference sequence). The CDR3 spans 16 residues.